This passage covers 23 T cell receptor beta chains from one sample sequenced in a study of T cells in localized non-small cell lung cancer. This table comes from immunoSEQ multiplex PCR, and its TCRdb copy is limited to in-frame clones, with some not included. The repertoire includes some 11,000 clones, approximately 90% of them detected once, and roughly an eighth sits in the top ten. The specimen comprised peripheral blood, sampled before any cancer treatment. The receptors stem from a male donor at least 60 years old with stage III lung adenocarcinoma.

This clone was observed a few times. The chain employs TRBV30 and TRBJ2-1, with 8 bases fitting TRBD2. Germline assignment: CDR1 GTSNPN and CDR2 SVGIG (reference sequence). Unmatched junction bases numbered 14, after V lost 3 bases and J lost 4 bases. This CDR3 spans 17 amino acids. The CDR3 DNA reads as TGTGCCTGGAGCGGAGGACCTCACGGACTAGCATACAATGAGCAGTTCTTC. This sequence encodes CAWSGGPHGLAYNEQFF.

The chain employs TRBV30 and TRBJ2-3; no clear D. Between the trimmed V and J ends, which lost 4 bases and 3 bases, there was a span of 17 bases. Germline CDR1 and CDR2: GTSNPN and SVGIG (reference sequence). The CDR3 contains 15 residues. CDR3 coding DNA: TGTGCCTGGAAAGGGCCTCTAGTGAGGACAGATACGCAGTATTTT. As protein: CAWKGPLVRTDTQYF.

The chain joins TRBV9 to TRBJ2-5; D unresolved. Trimming pared 2 bases from V and 6 bases from J, leaving 14 bases between. Germline lookup yields CDR1 SGDLS and CDR2 YYNGEE. The CDR3 covers 14 residues. The CDR3 DNA reads as TGTGCCAGCAGCGTCCGCCGGAGTGACCAGACCCAGTACTTC. Encoded protein: CASSVRRSDQTQYF.

This chain connects TRBV5-6 to TRBJ2-2, with D perhaps matching TRBD2 (5 bases). V lost 3 bases to trimming and J lost 6 bases, with 15 bases between them. This CDR3 contains 15 residues. The germline V gene encodes CDR1 SGHDT and CDR2 YYEEEE. Here the CDR3 DNA reads TGTGCCAGCAGCTCGTGGACTTTTCGGGCCGGGGAGCTGTTTTTT. It translates to CASSSWTFRAGELFF.

This rearrangement joins TRBV18 to TRBJ2-2; the D gene is possibly TRBD2 (6 bases). Germline loops: CDR1 KGHSH, CDR2 LQKENI. The CDR3 runs 17 residues. Trimming removed 0 bases at V and 4 bases at J, with 15 bases between. The CDR3 here is CASSPPQTGAGTGELFF. CDR3 bases: TGTGCCAGCTCACCACCCCAAACGGGAGCGGGCACCGGGGAGCTGTTTTTT.

The chain carries TRBV6-1 and TRBJ1-1; D gene ambiguous. The CDR3 sequence is 15 residues long. Germline loops: CDR1 MNHNS, CDR2 SASEGT. Trimming cost V 3 bases and J 5 bases, with 16 bases left between them. The CDR3 reads CASSDPAGKDTEAFF. As DNA, the CDR3 is TGTGCCAGCAGTGACCCCGCAGGTAAGGATACTGAAGCTTTCTTT.

The V gene is TRBV6-6, the J gene TRBJ2-1, with 12 bases aligning to TRBD1. V trimming: 4 bases; J trimming: 7 bases; junction bases outside the gene matches: 2. Germline CDR1 MNHNY, CDR2 SVGAGI (reference sequence). CDR3 length: 14 amino acids. The CDR3 reads CASSSGQGANEQFF. DNA of the CDR3: TGTGCCAGCAGTTCGGGACAGGGGGCAAATGAGCAGTTCTTC.

The chain uses TRBV14 and TRBJ2-7; tentatively, D is TRBD2 (5 bases). Trimming removed 3 bases from V and 6 bases from J, with 21 bases in between. In germline, CDR1 is SGHDN, CDR2 FVKESK. The CDR3 has 16 amino acids. CDR3: CASSQGGSALQAEQYF. In DNA, the CDR3 is TGTGCCAGCAGCCAGGGTGGGAGCGCCCTTCAAGCCGAGCAGTACTTC.

This clone appeared a few times. The rearrangement joins TRBV7-9 to TRBJ1-2; D gene unclear. Germline assignment: CDR1 SEHNR and CDR2 FQNEAQ (reference sequence). The germline V and J ends were trimmed by 5 bases and 1 base, with 11 bases remaining between them. The CDR3 consists of 14 residues. CDR3 region: CASSLTDINYGYTF. CDR3 nucleotides: TGTGCCAGCAGCCTAACTGACATTAACTATGGCTACACCTTC.

The chain uses TRBV13 and TRBJ2-5, with 8 positions matching TRBD1. The ends lost 0 bases at V and 5 bases at J; junction bases unmatched: 5. This CDR3 region has 15 residues. Per germline, CDR1 PRHDT and CDR2 FYEKMQ (reference sequence). CDR3 in DNA: TGTGCCAGCAGCTTAGGACAGGGGGTAAGGGAGACCCAGTACTTC. Amino acid sequence: CASSLGQGVRETQYF.

This chain joins TRBV14 and TRBJ2-7, with 8 nucleotides matching TRBD2. J lost 6 bases, V lost 4 bases, and 8 bases had no gene match. Per germline, CDR1 SGHDN and CDR2 FVKESK. The length of the CDR3 is 14 residues. As DNA, the CDR3 is TGTGCCAGCAGCCTAACAGCGGGAGTTAGCGAGCAGTACTTC. Translation: CASSLTAGVSEQYF.

The chain recombines TRBV7-7 with TRBJ2-7; tentative D call: TRBD1 (6 bases). Germline loops: CDR1 SSHAT, CDR2 FNYEAQ (reference sequence). Trimming removed 5 bases from V and 0 bases from J, with 11 bases in between. This CDR3 has 14 amino acids. CDR3 in amino acids: CASSPWDNSYEQYF. The CDR3 DNA reads as TGTGCCAGCAGCCCGTGGGACAACTCCTACGAGCAGTACTTC. Combining the CDR3 with reference TRBV7-7 and TRBJ2-7 gives the whole variable domain GAGVSQSPRYKVTKRGQDVTLRCDPISSHATLYWYQQALGQGPEFLTYFNYEAQPDKSGLPSDRFSAERPEGSISTLTIQRTEQRDSAMYRCASSPWDNSYEQYFGPGTRLTVT.

This chain connects TRBV5-4 to TRBJ2-7; a possible D gene is TRBD1 (6 bases). CDR1 SGHNT and CDR2 YYREEE come from the germline V gene (reference sequence). The CDR3 covers 12 residues. V gave up 4 bases and J gave up 6 bases, with 11 bases separating them. The CDR3 coding sequence is TGTGCCAGCAGCACCCAGGGGCGCGAGCAGTACTTC. Its protein is CASSTQGREQYF.

The rearrangement links TRBV4-3 to TRBJ2-3; tentatively, D is TRBD1 or TRBD2 (5 bases each). The germline CDR1 and CDR2 sequences are LGHNA and YSLEER. The CDR3 loop spans 15 amino acids. The germline V and J ends were trimmed by 4 bases and 0 bases, with 11 bases remaining between them. As DNA, the CDR3 is TGCGCCAGCAGCCGGGACCGAACTAGCACAGATACGCAGTATTTT. This encodes CASSRDRTSTDTQYF.

The chain couples TRBV6-5 to TRBJ2-3; D possibly uses TRBD1 or TRBD2 (5 bases each). The CDR3 extends over 14 amino acids. The V end was cut by 7 bases, the J end by 2 bases, with 13 bases between. CDR1 is MNHEY, CDR2 SVGAGI, per germline. CDR3 residues: CASITGAHTDTQYF. CDR3 sequence (DNA): TGTGCCAGCATCACCGGGGCCCACACAGATACGCAGTATTTT.

This clone was observed once. This chain connects TRBV5-6 to TRBJ2-3, with TRBD1 as a possible D gene (5 bases). The CDR3 contains 15 residues. The V and J ends lost 1 base and 0 bases respectively, with 9 bases between them. CDR1 and CDR2 (germline): SGHDT, YYEEEE. The CDR3 sequence: CASSLFAGSTDTQYF. CDR3 sequence (DNA): TGTGCCAGCAGCTTGTTCGCAGGGAGCACAGATACGCAGTATTTT. The complete variable domain, with remaining parts taken from reference TRBV5-6 and TRBJ2-3, reads DAGVTQSPTHLIKTRGQQVTLRCSPKSGHDTVSWYQQALGQGPQFIFQYYEEEERQRGNFPDRFSGHQFPNYSSELNVNALLLGDSALYLCASSLFAGSTDTQYFGPGTRLTVL.

The chain employs TRBV15 and TRBJ1-2; tentative D call: TRBD1 (6 bases). The CDR3 contains 13 residues. The ends were cut back, 3 bases at V and 4 bases at J, with 9 bases in the middle. CDR1 and CDR2 (germline): LNHNV, YYDKDF (reference sequence). The CDR3 DNA follows: TGTGCCACCAGCAGGGGGGCAGGCTATGGCTACACCTTC. Translating it yields CATSRGAGYGYTF.

V is TRBV18 and J is TRBJ2-7; D possibly corresponds to TRBD2 (6 bases). CDR3 length equals 14 residues. Germline CDR1 is KGHSH and CDR2 is LQKENI. With 6 bases removed from V and 0 bases from J, the gap between germline ends came to 12 bases. CDR3 nucleotides: TGTGCCAGCTCGCCTAGCGTCAGCTCCTACGAGCAGTACTTC. Its protein is CASSPSVSSYEQYF. The whole variable domain, remainder taken from reference TRBV18 and TRBJ2-7, is NAGVMQNPRHLVRRRGQEARLRCSPMKGHSHVYWYRQLPEEGLKFMVYLQKENIIDESGMPKERFSAEFPKEGPSILRIQQVVRGDSAAYFCASSPSVSSYEQYFGPGTRLTVT.

The V and J genes are TRBV18 and TRBJ1-1; possibly TRBD1 for D (6 bases). Trimming shortened V by 2 bases and J by 1 base, and 11 bases separated the two germline ends. Per germline, CDR1 KGHSH and CDR2 LQKENI. CDR3 length: 15 residues. CDR3 in amino acids: CASSPGGQWNTEAFF. CDR3 sequence (DNA): TGTGCCAGCTCACCAGGGGGCCAATGGAACACTGAAGCTTTCTTT.

Concerning this clone: Germline and junction disagree at one end, which may indicate a read error. V is TRBV29-1 and J is TRBJ2-1, with D possibly being TRBD1 (8 bases). CDR3 length equals 15 residues. The germline CDR1 and CDR2 sequences are SQVTM and ANQGSEA. CDR3 sequence reads: CSAGGATGEQVVRVF. Written as DNA, the CDR3 is TGCAGCGCAGGGGGGGCGACAGGGGAACAGGTGGTCAGGGTCTTC.

The chain recombines TRBV5-1 with TRBJ2-5; TRBD2 matches at 7 bases. Germline V gene lookup returns CDR1 SGHRS and CDR2 YFSETQ. V was pared by 4 bases and J by 5 bases, with 8 bases of the junction left unmatched. This CDR3 has 14 residues. The CDR3 sequence is CASSHPDGRETQYF. The CDR3 coding sequence is TGCGCCAGCAGCCACCCCGACGGGAGGGAGACCCAGTACTTC.

The chain links TRBV7-2 to TRBJ1-1; D is ambiguous. In germline, CDR1 is SGHTA, CDR2 FQGNSA. V was shortened by 11 bases and J by 8 bases, with 15 bases between the two germline ends. This CDR3 is built from 11 residues. CDR3 sequence: CAYFTGFEAFF. The DNA for the CDR3 is TGTGCCTACTTTACGGGGTTCGAAGCTTTCTTT.

The chain links TRBV5-6 to TRBJ1-5; D might be TRBD1 (5 bases). Germline V gives CDR1 SGHDT, CDR2 YYEEEE. Trimming stripped 0 bases from V and 7 bases from J, with 11 bases between. The CDR3 is made up of 14 amino acids. The DNA for the CDR3 is TGTGCCAGCAGCTTGGGATATAAGGGGCAGCCCCAGCATTTT. This sequence encodes CASSLGYKGQPQHF.